The next 5 T cell receptor beta chains were all read from a single sample in a study of metastatic and nonmetastatic thyroid tumors. TCRdb reprocessed the PCR reads via MiXCR. The profile covers tens of thousands of clones, with around a quarter appearing a single time and around 3.4% taken by the ten largest. Patients were all untreated before their thyroid surgery. The sequenced material came from blood. The receptors derive from a male donor with papillary thyroid cancer or a benign thyroid nodule (not recorded which). Some clones in this sample may be carry-over from other donors' samples.

This chain joins TRBV6-2 or TRBV6-3 and TRBJ2-7; D remains unclear. Germline V lookup: CDR1 MNHEY, CDR2 SVGEGT. This CDR3 is built from 15 residues. V lost 7 bases and J 1 base, leaving 17 bases between the germline ends. The CDR3 DNA sequence: TGTGCCAGCAACCCTACCCTCGGTTCGTCCTACGAGCAGTACTTC. Protein: CASNPTLGSSYEQYF.

This clone was observed many times. The V and J genes are TRBV24-1 and TRBJ2-3, with TRBD2 matching over 12 bases. The V gene end was trimmed by 4 bases and the J gene end by 6 bases; junction bases not matched to a gene: 7. The CDR3 runs 16 residues. CDR1 KGHDR and CDR2 SFDVKD come from the germline V gene. The chain's CDR3 is CATSDPSGRARDTQYF. In nucleotides, the CDR3 is TGTGCCACCAGTGACCCTAGCGGGAGGGCCAGGGATACGCAGTATTTT.

Concerning this clone itself: The junction and the germline gene differ at one end; a read error may be behind it. CDR3 nucleotide sequence: TGTGCCAGCAGTTCTGTCCTGAATCAAAAGGTGGGCGGGGAGCAGTTTTTT. Translation: CASSSVLNQKVGGEQFF. The rearrangement uses TRBV28 and TRBJ2-2; the D gene is possibly TRBD2 (6 bases). The CDR3 loop spans 17 amino acids. Germline V gene sequence: CDR1 MDHEN, CDR2 SYDVKM.

This clone came up many times. The chain carries TRBV20-1 and TRBJ2-3, with 7 nucleotides matching TRBD2. CDR3 length: 14 residues. V lost 1 base to trimming and J lost 1 base; unmatched junction nucleotides: 2. Germline CDR1 reads DFQATT; CDR2 reads SNEGSKA (reference sequence). The CDR3 here is CSARVSGRTDTQYF. DNA of the CDR3: TGCAGTGCTAGAGTTAGCGGGCGCACAGATACGCAGTATTTT.

This clone was observed at least ten times. V usage is TRBV5-8 and J usage is TRBJ1-2; perhaps TRBD1 as D (5 bases). V was pared by 0 bases and J by 3 bases, with 12 bases between. From germline, CDR1 is SGHTS and CDR2 YDEGEE. The CDR3 has 15 residues. CDR3 in DNA: TGTGCCAGCAGCTTGGAGGCCGGGGCGCACTATGGCTACACCTTC. This gives the protein CASSLEAGAHYGYTF.